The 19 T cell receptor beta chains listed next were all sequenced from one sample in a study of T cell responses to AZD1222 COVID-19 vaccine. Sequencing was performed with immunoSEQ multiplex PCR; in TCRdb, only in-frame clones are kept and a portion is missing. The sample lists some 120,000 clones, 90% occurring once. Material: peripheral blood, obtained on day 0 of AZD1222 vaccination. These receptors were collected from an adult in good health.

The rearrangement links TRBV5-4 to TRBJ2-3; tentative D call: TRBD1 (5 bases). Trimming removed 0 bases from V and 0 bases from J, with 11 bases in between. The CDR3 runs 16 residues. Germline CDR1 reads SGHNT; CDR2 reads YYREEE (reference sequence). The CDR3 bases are TGTGCCAGCAGCTTGGATGGGGCCTTGAGCACAGATACGCAGTATTTT. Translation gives CASSLDGALSTDTQYF.

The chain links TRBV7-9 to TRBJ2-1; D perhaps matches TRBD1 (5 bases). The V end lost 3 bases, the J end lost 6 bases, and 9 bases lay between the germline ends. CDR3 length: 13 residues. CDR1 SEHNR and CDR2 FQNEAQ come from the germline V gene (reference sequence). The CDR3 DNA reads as TGTGCCAGCAGCTTCCTAGGGGTCAATGAGCAGTTCTTC. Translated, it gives CASSFLGVNEQFF.

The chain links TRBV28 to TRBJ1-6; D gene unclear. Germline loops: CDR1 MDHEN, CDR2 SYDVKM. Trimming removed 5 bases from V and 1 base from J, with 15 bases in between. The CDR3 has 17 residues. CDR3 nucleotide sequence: TGTGCCAGCAGTCCCGCGGGAGGAGGATCCTATAATTCACCCCTCCACTTT. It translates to CASSPAGGGSYNSPLHF.

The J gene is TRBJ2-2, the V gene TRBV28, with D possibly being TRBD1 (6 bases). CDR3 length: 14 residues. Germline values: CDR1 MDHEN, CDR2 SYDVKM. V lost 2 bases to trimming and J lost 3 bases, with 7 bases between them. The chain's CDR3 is CASSLGTHTGELFF. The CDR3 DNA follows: TGTGCCAGCAGTTTAGGGACACACACCGGGGAGCTGTTTTTT. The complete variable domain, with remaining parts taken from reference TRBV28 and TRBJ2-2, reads DVKVTQSSRYLVKRTGEKVFLECVQDMDHENMFWYRQDPGLGLRLIYFSYDVKMKEKGDIPEGYSVSREKKERFSLILESASTNQTSMYLCASSLGTHTGELFFGEGSRLTVL.

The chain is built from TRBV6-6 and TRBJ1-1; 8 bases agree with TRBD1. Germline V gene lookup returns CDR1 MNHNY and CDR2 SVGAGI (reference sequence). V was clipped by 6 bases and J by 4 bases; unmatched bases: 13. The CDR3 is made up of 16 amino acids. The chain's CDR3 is CASSPESNTGGTEAFF. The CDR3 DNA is TGTGCCAGCAGCCCAGAGAGTAACACAGGGGGCACTGAAGCTTTCTTT.

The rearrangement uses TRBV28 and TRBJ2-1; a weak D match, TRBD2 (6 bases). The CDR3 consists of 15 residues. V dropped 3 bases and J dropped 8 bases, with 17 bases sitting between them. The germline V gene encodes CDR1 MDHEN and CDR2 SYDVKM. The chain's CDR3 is CASSLGRETIDEQFF. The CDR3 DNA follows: TGTGCCAGCAGTTTGGGACGGGAGACTATCGATGAGCAGTTCTTC.

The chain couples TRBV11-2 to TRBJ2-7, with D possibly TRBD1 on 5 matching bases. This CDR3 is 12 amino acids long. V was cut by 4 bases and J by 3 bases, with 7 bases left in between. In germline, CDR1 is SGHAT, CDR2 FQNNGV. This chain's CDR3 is CASSSQGYEQYF. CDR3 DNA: TGTGCCAGCAGCTCCCAGGGCTACGAGCAGTACTTC.

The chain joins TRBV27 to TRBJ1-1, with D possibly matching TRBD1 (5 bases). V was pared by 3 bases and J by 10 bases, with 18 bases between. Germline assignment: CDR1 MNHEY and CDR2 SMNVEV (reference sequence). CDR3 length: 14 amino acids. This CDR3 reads CASSFRGAERRAFF. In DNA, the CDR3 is TGTGCCAGCAGTTTCCGAGGGGCCGAACGGAGAGCTTTCTTT.

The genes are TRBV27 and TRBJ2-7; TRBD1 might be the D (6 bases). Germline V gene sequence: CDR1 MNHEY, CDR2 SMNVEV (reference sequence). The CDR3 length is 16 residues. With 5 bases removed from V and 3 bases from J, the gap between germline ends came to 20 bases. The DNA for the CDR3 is TGTGCCAGCAGTGCAATCCCCGGGACATTACTCTACGAGCAGTACTTC. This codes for CASSAIPGTLLYEQYF.

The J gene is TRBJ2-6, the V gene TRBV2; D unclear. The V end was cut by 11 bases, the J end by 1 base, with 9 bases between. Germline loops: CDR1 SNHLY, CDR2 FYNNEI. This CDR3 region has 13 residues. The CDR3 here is CARSTSGANVLTF. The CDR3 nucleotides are TGTGCCCGAAGTACATCTGGGGCCAACGTCCTGACTTTC. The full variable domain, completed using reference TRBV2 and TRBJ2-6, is EPEVTQTPSHQVTQMGQEVILRCVPISNHLYFYWYRQILGQKVEFLVSFYNNEISEKSEIFDDQFSVERPDGSNFTLKIRSTKLEDSAMYFCARSTSGANVLTFGAGSRLTVL.

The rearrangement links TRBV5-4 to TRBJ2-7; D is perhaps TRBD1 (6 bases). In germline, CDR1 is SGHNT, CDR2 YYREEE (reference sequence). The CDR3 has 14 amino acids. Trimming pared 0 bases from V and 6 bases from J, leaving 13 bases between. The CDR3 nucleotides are TGTGCCAGCAGCTTGGAACAGGGCCTAATCGAGCAGTACTTC. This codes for CASSLEQGLIEQYF. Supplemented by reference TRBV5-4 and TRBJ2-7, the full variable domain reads ETGVTQSPTHLIKTRGQQVTLRCSSQSGHNTVSWYQQALGQGPQFIFQYYREEENGRGNFPPRFSGLQFPNYSSELNVNALELDDSALYLCASSLEQGLIEQYFGPGTRLTVT.

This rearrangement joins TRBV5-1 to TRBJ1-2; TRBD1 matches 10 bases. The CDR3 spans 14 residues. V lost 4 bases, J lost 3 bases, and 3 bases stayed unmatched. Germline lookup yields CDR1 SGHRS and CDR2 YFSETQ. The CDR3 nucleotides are TGCGCCAGCAGCCGTGGACAGGGGGACTATGGCTACACCTTC. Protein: CASSRGQGDYGYTF.

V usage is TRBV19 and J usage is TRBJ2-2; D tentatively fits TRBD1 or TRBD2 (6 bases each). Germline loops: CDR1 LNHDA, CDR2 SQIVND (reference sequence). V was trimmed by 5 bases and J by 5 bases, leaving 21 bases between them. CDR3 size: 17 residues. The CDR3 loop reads CASSALTGRGGTGELFF. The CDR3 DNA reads TGTGCCAGTAGTGCCCTAACAGGGCGAGGGGGGACCGGGGAGCTGTTTTTT.

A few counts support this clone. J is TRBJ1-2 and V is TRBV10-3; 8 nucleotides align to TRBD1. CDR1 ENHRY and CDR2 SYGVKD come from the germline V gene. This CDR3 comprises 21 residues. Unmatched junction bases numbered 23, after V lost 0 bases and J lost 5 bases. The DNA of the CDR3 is TGTGCCATCAGTGAGTCAATTATGGGCCAGGGGGCGCAAGGTGGTCCGTATGGCTACACCTTC. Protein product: CAISESIMGQGAQGGPYGYTF.

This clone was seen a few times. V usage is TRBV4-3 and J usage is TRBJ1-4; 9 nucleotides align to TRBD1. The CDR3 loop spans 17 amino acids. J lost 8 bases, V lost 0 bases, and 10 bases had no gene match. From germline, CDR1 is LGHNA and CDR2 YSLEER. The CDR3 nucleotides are TGCGCCAGCAGCCAAGAAGTAGCACAGGGGGCGCGGGAAAAACTGTTTTTT. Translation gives CASSQEVAQGAREKLFF.

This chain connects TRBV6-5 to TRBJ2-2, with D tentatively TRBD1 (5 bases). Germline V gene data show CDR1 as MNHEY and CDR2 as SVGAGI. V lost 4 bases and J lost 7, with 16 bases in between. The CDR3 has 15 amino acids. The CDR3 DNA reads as TGTGCCAGCAGTTCCCTGACAGTTCAAGGCGGGGAGCTGTTTTTT. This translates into CASSSLTVQGGELFF.

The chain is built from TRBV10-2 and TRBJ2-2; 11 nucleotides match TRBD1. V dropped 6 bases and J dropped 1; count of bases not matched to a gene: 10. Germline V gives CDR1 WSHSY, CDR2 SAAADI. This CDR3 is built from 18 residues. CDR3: CASRTGTGGLGNTGELFF. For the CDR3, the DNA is TGCGCCAGCAGAACCGGGACAGGGGGACTAGGGAACACCGGGGAGCTGTTTTTT.

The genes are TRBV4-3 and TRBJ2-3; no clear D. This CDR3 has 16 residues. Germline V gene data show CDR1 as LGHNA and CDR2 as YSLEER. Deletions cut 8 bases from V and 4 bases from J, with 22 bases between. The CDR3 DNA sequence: TGCGCCAGCCGCCTTTCCTGGACCAATGAGGCAGATACGCAGTATTTT. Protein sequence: CASRLSWTNEADTQYF.

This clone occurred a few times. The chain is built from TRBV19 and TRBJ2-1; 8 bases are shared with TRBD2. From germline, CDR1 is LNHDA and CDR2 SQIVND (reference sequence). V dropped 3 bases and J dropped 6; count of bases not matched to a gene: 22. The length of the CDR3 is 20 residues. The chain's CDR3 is CASSIGGIRVEAGGSNEQFF. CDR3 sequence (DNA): TGTGCCAGTAGTATTGGCGGGATACGTGTTGAGGCGGGAGGATCCAATGAGCAGTTCTTC.